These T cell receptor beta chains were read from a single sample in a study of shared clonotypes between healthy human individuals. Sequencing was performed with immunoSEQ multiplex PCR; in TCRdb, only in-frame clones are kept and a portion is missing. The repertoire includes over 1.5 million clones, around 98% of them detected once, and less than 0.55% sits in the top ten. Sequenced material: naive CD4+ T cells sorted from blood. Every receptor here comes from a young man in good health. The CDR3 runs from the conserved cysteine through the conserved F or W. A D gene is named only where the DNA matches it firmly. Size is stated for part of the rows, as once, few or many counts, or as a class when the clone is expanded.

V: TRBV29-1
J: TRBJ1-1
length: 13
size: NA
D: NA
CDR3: CSVDEDRPGLAFF
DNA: TGCAGCGTAGATGAAGATCGGCCGGGACTAGCTTTCTTT

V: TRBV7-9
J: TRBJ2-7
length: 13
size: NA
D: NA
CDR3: CASSTDWAGEQYF
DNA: TGTGCCAGCAGCACGGACTGGGCGGGCGAGCAGTACTTC

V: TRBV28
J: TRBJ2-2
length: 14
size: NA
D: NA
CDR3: CASSFQGYTGELFF
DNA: TGTGCCAGCAGTTTTCAGGGGTACACCGGGGAGCTGTTTTTT

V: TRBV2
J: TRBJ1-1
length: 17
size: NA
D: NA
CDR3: CASRTRAGTLGNTEAFF
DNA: TGTGCCTCCAGAACTCGGGCAGGGACTCTTGGGAACACTGAAGCTTTCTTT

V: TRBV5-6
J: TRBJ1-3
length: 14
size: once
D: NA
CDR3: CASSSPGSSNTIYF
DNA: TGTGCCAGCAGCTCCCCTGGTTCGTCGAACACCATATATTTT

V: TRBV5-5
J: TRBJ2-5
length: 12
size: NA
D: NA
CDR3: CASSYQGETQYF
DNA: TGTGCCAGCAGCTACCAGGGGGAGACCCAGTACTTC

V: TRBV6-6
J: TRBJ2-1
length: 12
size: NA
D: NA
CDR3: CASSYWGGEQFF
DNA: TGTGCCAGCAGTTACTGGGGAGGTGAGCAGTTCTTC

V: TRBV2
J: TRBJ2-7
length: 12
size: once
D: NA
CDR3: CANGREKGEQYF
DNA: TGTGCCAACGGTAGAGAAAAGGGGGAGCAGTACTTC

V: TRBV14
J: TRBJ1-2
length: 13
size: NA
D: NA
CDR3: CASSQVPGYGYTF
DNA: TGTGCCAGCAGCCAAGTTCCCGGCTATGGCTACACCTTC

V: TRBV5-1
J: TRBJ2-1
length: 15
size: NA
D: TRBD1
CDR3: CASSLEGQGVREQFF
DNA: TGCGCCAGCAGCTTGGAGGGACAGGGAGTTCGTGAGCAGTTCTTC

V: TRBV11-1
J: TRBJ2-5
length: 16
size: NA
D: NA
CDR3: CASSLAPTGSQETQYF
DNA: TGTGCCAGCAGCTTAGCCCCCACGGGCTCCCAAGAGACCCAGTACTTC

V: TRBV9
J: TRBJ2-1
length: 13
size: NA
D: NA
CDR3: CASSPPFNNEQFF
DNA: TGTGCCAGCAGCCCGCCGTTTAACAATGAGCAGTTCTTC

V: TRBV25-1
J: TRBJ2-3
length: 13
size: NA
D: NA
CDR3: CASRAPTTDTQYF
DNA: TGTGCCAGCAGGGCCCCCACCACAGATACGCAGTATTTT

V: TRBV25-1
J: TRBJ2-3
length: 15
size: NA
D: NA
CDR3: CASSEGRGWTDTQYF
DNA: TGTGCCAGCAGTGAAGGTAGGGGGTGGACAGATACGCAGTATTTT

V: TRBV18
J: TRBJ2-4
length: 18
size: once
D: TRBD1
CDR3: CASSPLQNRGLLGDIQYF
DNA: TGTGCCAGCTCACCACTCCAGAACAGGGGGCTTCTCGGCGACATTCAGTACTTC

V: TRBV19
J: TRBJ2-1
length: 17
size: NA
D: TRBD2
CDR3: CASSVRLAGGNYNEQFF
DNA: TGTGCCAGTAGTGTCCGACTAGCGGGAGGGAATTACAATGAGCAGTTCTTC

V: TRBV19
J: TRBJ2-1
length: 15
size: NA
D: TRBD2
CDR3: CASSRLAGGVREQFF
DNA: TGTGCCAGTAGTAGACTAGCGGGAGGAGTACGGGAGCAGTTCTTC

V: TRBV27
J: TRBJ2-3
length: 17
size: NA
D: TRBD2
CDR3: CASSSSRLAERTDTQYF
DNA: TGTGCCAGCAGTTCCTCTCGACTAGCGGAGCGCACAGATACGCAGTATTTT

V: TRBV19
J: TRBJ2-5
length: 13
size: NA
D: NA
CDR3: CASSSREWETQYF
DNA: TGTGCCAGTAGTAGTCGGGAGTGGGAGACCCAGTACTTC